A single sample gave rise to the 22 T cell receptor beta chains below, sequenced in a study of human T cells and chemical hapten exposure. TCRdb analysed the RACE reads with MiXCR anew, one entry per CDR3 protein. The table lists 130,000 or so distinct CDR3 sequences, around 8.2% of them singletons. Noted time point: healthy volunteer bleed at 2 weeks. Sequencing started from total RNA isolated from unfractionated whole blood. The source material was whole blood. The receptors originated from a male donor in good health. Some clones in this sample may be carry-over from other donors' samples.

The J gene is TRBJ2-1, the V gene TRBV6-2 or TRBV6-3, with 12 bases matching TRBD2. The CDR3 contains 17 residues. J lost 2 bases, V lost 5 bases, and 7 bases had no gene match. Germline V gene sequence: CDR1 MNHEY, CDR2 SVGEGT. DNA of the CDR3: TGTGCCAGCAGTCCTTCCCGGACTAGCGGGGCCTACAATGAGCAGTTCTTC. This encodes CASSPSRTSGAYNEQFF.

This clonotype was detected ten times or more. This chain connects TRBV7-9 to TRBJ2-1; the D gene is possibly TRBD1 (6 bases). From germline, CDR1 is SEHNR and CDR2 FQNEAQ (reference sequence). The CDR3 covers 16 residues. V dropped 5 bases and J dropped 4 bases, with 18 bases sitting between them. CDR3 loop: CASSGMMPGQYNEQFF. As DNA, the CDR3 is TGTGCCAGCAGCGGGATGATGCCCGGACAGTACAATGAGCAGTTCTTC.

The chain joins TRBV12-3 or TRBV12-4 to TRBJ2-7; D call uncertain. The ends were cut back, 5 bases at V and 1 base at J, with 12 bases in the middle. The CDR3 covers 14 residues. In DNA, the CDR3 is TGTGCCAGCAGTACCCTCTCTGGGTCCTACGAGCAGTACTTC. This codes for CASSTLSGSYEQYF.

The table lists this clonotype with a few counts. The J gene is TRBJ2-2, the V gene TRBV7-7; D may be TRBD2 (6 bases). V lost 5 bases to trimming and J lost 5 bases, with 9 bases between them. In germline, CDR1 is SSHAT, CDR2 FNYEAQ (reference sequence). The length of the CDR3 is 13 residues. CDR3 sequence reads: CASSTGTTGELFF. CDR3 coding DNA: TGTGCCAGCAGCACTGGGACTACCGGGGAGCTGTTTTTT.

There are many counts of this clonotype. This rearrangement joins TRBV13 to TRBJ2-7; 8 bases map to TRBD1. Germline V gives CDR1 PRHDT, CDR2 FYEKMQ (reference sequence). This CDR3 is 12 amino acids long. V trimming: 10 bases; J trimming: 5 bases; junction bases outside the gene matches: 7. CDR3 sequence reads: CATAEQGDEQYF. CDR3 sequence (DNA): TGTGCCACCGCCGAACAGGGGGACGAGCAGTACTTC.

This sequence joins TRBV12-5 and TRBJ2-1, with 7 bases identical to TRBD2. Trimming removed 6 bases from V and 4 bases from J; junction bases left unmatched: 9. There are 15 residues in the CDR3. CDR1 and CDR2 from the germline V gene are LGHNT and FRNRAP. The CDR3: CASGRAGVSYNEQFF. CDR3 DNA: TGTGCTAGTGGGAGGGCGGGGGTGAGTTACAATGAGCAGTTCTTC.

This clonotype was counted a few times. CDR3 sequence reads: CSARGFTGSDTGELFF. In DNA, the CDR3 is TGCAGTGCTAGGGGATTCACAGGGAGTGACACCGGGGAGCTGTTTTTT. The V and J genes are TRBV20-1 and TRBJ2-2; D is perhaps TRBD1 (6 bases). This CDR3 spans 16 amino acids. Per germline, CDR1 DFQATT and CDR2 SNEGSKA (reference sequence). Trimming cost V 3 bases and J 3 bases, with 17 bases left between them.

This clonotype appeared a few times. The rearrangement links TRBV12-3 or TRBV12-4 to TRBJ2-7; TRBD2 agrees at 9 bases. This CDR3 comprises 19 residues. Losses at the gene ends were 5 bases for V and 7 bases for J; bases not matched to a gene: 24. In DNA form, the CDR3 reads TGTGCCAGCAGTCCATTCGGGAGATCTCCGGGACTAGCCCATGGGGAGCAGTACTTC. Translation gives CASSPFGRSPGLAHGEQYF.

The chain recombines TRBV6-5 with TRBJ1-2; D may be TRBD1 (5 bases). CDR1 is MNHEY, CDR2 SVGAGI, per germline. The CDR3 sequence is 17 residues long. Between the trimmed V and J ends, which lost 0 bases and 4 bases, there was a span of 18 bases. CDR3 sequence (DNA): TGTGCCAGCAGTTACTCGCCGGTGGGGGGATGGATCTATGGCTACACCTTC. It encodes CASSYSPVGGWIYGYTF.

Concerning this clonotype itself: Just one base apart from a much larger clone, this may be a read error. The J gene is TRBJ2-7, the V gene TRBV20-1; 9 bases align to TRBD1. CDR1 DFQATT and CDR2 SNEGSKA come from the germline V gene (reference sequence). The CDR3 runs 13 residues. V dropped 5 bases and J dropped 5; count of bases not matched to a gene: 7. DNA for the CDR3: TGCAGTGCTCCACAGGGGGCCCGCGACGAGCAGTACTTC. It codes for CSAPQGARDEQYF.

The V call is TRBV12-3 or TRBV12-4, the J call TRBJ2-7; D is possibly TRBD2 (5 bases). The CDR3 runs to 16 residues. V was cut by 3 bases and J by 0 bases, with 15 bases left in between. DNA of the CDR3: TGTGCCAGCAGTTTGATGGGCGGGCTTCGCTCCTACGAGCAGTACTTC. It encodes CASSLMGGLRSYEQYF.

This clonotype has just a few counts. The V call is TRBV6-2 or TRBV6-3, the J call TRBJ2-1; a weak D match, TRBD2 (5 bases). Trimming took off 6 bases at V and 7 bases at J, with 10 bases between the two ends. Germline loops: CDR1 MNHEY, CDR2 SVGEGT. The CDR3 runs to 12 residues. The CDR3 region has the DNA TGTGCCAGCAGCTCGACTAAGAATGAGCAGTTCTTC. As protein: CASSSTKNEQFF.

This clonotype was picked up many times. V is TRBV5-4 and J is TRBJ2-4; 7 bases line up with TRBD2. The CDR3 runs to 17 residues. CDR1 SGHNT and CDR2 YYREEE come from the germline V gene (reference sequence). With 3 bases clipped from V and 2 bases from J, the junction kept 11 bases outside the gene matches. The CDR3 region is CASSWGGSAPTKNIQYF. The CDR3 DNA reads TGTGCCAGCAGCTGGGGAGGGTCGGCGCCCACCAAAAACATTCAGTACTTC.

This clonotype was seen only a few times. CDR3 sequence reads: CSVDRGRDEQYF. Here the CDR3 DNA reads TGCAGCGTTGACAGGGGACGCGACGAGCAGTACTTC. This rearrangement joins TRBV29-1 to TRBJ2-7, with a weak D call TRBD1 (6 bases). Trimming pared 3 bases from V and 5 bases from J, leaving 11 bases between. Germline V gives CDR1 SQVTM, CDR2 ANQGSEA. CDR3 length: 12 residues.

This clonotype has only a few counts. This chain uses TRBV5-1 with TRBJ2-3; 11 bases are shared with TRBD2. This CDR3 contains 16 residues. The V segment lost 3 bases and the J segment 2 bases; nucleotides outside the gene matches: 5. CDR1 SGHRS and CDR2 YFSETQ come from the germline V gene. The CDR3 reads CASSSGLAVDTDTQYF. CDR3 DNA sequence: TGCGCCAGCAGCTCGGGACTAGCGGTTGACACAGATACGCAGTATTTT. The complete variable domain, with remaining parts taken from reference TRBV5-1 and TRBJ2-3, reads KAGVTQTPRYLIKTRGQQVTLSCSPISGHRSVSWYQQTPGQGLQFLFEYFSETQRNKGNFPGRFSGRQFSNSRSEMNVSTLELGDSALYLCASSSGLAVDTDTQYFGPGTRLTVL.

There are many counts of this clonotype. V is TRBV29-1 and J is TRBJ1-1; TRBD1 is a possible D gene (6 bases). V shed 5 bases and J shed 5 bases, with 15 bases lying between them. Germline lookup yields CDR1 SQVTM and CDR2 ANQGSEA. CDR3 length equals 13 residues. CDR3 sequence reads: CSVRFLGATEAFF. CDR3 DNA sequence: TGCAGCGTTCGTTTTTTGGGGGCAACTGAAGCTTTCTTT.

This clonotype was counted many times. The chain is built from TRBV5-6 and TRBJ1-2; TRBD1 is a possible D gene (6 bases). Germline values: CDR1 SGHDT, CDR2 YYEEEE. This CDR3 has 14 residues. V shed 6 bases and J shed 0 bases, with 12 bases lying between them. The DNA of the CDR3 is TGTGCCAGCATCTTTGGACAGTCTAACTATGGCTACACCTTC. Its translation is CASIFGQSNYGYTF.

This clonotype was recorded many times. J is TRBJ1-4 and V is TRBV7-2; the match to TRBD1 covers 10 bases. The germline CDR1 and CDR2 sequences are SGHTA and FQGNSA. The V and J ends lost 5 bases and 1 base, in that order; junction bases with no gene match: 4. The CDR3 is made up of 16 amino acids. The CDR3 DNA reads TGTGCCAGCAGCAGGGACAGGGGAGGAACTAATGAAAAACTGTTTTTT. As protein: CASSRDRGGTNEKLFF.

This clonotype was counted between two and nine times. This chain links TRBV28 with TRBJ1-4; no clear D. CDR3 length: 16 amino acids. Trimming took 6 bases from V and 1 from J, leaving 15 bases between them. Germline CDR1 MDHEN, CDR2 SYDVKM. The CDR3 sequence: CASSLLGLKTNEKLFF. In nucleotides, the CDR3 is TGTGCCAGCAGCCTCTTGGGTCTAAAAACTAATGAAAAACTGTTTTTT. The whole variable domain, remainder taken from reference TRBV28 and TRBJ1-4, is DVKVTQSSRYLVKRTGEKVFLECVQDMDHENMFWYRQDPGLGLRLIYFSYDVKMKEKGDIPEGYSVSREKKERFSLILESASTNQTSMYLCASSLLGLKTNEKLFFGSGTQLSVL.

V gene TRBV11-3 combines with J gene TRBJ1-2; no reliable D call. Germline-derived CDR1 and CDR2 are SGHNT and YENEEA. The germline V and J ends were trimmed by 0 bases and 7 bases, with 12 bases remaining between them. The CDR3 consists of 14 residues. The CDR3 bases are TGTGCCAGCAGCTTAGAGGAGTTTGGGGTTGGCTACACCTTC. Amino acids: CASSLEEFGVGYTF. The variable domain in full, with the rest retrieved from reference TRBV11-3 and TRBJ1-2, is EAGVVQSPRYKIIEKKQPVAFWCNPISGHNTLYWYLQNLGQGPELLIRYENEEAVDDSQLPKDRFSAERLKGVDSTLKIQPAELGDSAVYLCASSLEEFGVGYTFGSGTRLTVV.

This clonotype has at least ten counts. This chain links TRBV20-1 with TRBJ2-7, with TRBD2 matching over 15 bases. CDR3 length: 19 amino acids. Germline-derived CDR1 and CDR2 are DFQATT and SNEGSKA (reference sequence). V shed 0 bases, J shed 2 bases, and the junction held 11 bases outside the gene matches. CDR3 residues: CSARDSLGLAGGLTYEQYF. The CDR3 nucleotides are TGCAGTGCTAGAGATTCCCTGGGACTAGCGGGGGGTCTGACCTACGAGCAGTACTTC.

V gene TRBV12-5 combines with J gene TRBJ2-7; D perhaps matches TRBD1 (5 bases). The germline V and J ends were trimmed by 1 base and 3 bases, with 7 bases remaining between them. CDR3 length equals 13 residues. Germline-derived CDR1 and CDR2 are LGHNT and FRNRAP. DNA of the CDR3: TGTGCTAGTGGTTTGGACAGGAACTACGAGCAGTACTTC. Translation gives CASGLDRNYEQYF.